Listed here is a single T cell receptor (beta chain). Original methodology: The authors estimated nucleated cell counts from reference gene primer amplification. Produced via immunoSEQ multiplex PCR; TCRdb's table is partial and in-frame only. That table gives V, J and clone size, and the DNA gave D and trimming. This table holds 150,000 to 200,000 clones, approximately 85% found once. The entry originates in a study of blood T cell repertoires in COVID-19. The CDR3 is 14 residues long. The V gene's germline CDR1 is KGHSH and CDR2 LQKENI. V was cut by 0 bases and J by 6 bases, with 12 bases left in between. The cohort comprised adults aged about 18 to 90 years residing in 20 to 30 US areas. Cohorts were based on clinical histories the participants reported. Recovery meant two consecutive negative NP/OP PCR tests, professional clearance, or resolved symptoms.

This chain connects TRBV18 to TRBJ2-7; D possibly corresponds to TRBD1 (5 bases). This clonotype was obtained from a man aged 40-49 years who had recovered from COVID-19. Sample: PBMCs or T cells enriched from blood (not recorded which). CDR3 amino acids: CASSPPSRVSEQYF. Written as DNA, the CDR3 is TGTGCCAGCTCACCACCCAGCAGGGTTAGCGAGCAGTACTTC.